This TCR beta chain comes out of a study of OX40 agonist ivuxolimab in advanced cancers. On the study more broadly: Intravenous ivuxolimab was administered to patients every 2 weeks at 0.01 to 10 mg/kg.

Assay: immunoSEQ multiplex PCR; the TCRdb copy retains only in-frame clones and omits some. This table has about 64,000 clones, roughly 80% appearing once. The CDR3 has 12 residues. V lost 2 bases to trimming and J lost 7 bases, with 5 bases between them. From germline, CDR1 is SGHAT and CDR2 FQNNGV. A history of autoimmune disease or systemic immunosuppression excluded patients. Sample: CD4+ or CD8+ T cells sorted from blood, taken in a trial of the OX40 agonist ivuxolimab. The gene calls are TRBV11-2 and TRBJ1-4; D is ambiguous. The sequence came from an adult with an advanced solid tumor such as melanoma, head and neck, liver or kidney cancer. Here the CDR3 reads CASSLSGEKLFF. As DNA, the CDR3 is TGTGCCAGCAGCTTATCGGGTGAAAAACTGTTTTTT.